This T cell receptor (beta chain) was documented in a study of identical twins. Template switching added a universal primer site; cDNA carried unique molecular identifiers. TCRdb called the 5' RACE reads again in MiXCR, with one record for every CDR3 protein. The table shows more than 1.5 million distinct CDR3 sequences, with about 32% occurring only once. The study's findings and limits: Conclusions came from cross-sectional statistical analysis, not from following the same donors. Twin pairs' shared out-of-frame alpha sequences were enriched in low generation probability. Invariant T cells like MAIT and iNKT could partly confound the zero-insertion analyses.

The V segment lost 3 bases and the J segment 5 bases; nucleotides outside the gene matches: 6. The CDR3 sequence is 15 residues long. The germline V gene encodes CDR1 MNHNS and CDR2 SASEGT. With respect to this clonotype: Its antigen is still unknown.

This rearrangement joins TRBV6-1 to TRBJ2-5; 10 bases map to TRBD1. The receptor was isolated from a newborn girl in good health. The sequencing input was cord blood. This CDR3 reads CASSDKGTGEETQYF. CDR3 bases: TGTGCCAGCAGTGATAAGGGGACAGGGGAGGAGACCCAGTACTTC.